The sequence of this T cell receptor beta chain was determined in a study of post-analysis software for immune sequencing data. Study-level findings and limits: Significantly lower normalized Chao1 diversity was found in patients with multiple sclerosis relative to controls. In patients, about 5 TRBV segments were more frequent than in controls, with TRBV5-6, TRBV5-1 and TRBV20-1 among them.

This clonotype has only one observation. Its antigen is currently unknown. The TCR beta cDNA libraries contained unique molecular identifiers. TCRdb reprocessed the PCR reads with MiXCR, giving one entry per CDR3 protein. The sample has hundreds of thousands of distinct CDR3 sequences, roughly three fifths seen once. The germline V gene has CDR1 MNHEY and CDR2 SVGEGT. CDR3 length: 17 amino acids. The receptor was derived from a girl aged 2-10 years with multiple sclerosis. The material sequenced was blood. The chain employs TRBV6-2 or TRBV6-3 and TRBJ2-1; D unclear. The DNA end lines up better with TRBJ2-7; the J call may be wrong. The CDR3 protein is CASSYPLWRSSYNEQYF. CDR3 nucleotides: TGTGCCAGCAGTTACCCTCTATGGCGCTCCTCGTACAATGAGCAGTACTTC.